This T cell receptor beta chain was captured by sequencing in a study of CXCR3-negative and CXCR3-positive naive CD8 T cells. CDR1 is SGHTA, CDR2 FQGNSA, per germline. The CDR3 contains 14 residues. Libraries of TRB cDNA were made by 5' RACE and carried UMIs. TCRdb reanalyzed the 5' RACE reads and collapses them to one entry per CDR3 protein, without DNA. This sample's table has some 130,000 distinct CDR3 sequences. Sequencing used naive CXCR3- CD8+ T cells from blood. This sample's subset: CD45RO-CCR7+CD27+CD95- naive CD8+ T cells lacking CXCR3 (TNR3-). The chain recombines TRBV7-2 with TRBJ2-7. This clonotype originated in a human donor in good health. Some clones in this sample may be carry-over from other donors' samples. The CDR3 spells CASSPLLGGYEQYF.